A selection of T cell receptor beta chains follows, all from one sample in a study of post-analysis software for immune sequencing data. Using its own MiXCR run on the PCR reads, TCRdb lists one record per CDR3 protein. The profile shows around 250,000 distinct CDR3 sequences, 36% of them singletons. The sequenced sample consisted of blood. The receptors derive from a girl between 5 and 17 years old with multiple sclerosis. The CDR3 runs from the conserved cysteine through the conserved F or W. The D gene is left open where the match is weak. Clone size is not always given. Where it is, it says once, few, many or a class for expanded clones.

>few|-|TRBV2|TRBJ1-2
TGTGCCAGCGCGGGGTCCTTTAAAAACTATGGCTACACCTTC
CASAGSFKNYGYTF
>few|-|TRBV10-3|TRBJ2-7
TGTGCCATCAGTGAGTCGAGAGTGGCGTACTTC
CAISESRVAYF
>-|-|TRBV7-2|TRBJ2-5
TGTGCCAGCAGCCGTACGGTTCTGGAAGAGACCCAGTACTTC
CASSRTVLEETQYF
>many|-|TRBV10-2|TRBJ2-6
TGCGCCAGCAGTGATTGGGGGCCTGGGGCCAACGTCCTGACTTTC
CASSDWGPGANVLTF
>many|-|TRBV10-3|TRBJ2-2
TGTGCCATCAGGGCTTGGGGCCGGAACACCGGGGAGCTGTTTTTT
CAIRAWGRNTGELFF
>-|-|TRBV6-6|TRBJ2-1
TGTGCCAGCAGTTACGGTAATGAGCAGTTCTTC
CASSYGNEQFF
>-|-|TRBV20-1|TRBJ2-1
TGCAGTGCTCTACTTCATCCAGGCCCCTCCTACAATGAGCAGTTCTTC
CSALLHPGPSYNEQFF
>many|-|TRBV7-8|TRBJ2-1
TGTGCCAGCAGCTTAGAGGGACTCCCGAACAATGAGCAGTTCTTC
CASSLEGLPNNEQFF
>many|-|TRBV20-1|TRBJ2-3
TGCAGTGCCCGGTCTATGGGCGGAGATACGCAGTATTTT
CSARSMGGDTQYF
>-|-|TRBV7-9|TRBJ2-3
TGTGCCAGCAAAACAGGGAGCACAGATACGCAGTATTTT
CASKTGSTDTQYF
>-|TRBD1|TRBV7-9|TRBJ2-2
TGTGCCAGCAGCTTCGCCGGGACAGGGGGCACCGGGGAGCTGTTTTTT
CASSFAGTGGTGELFF
>many|-|TRBV3-1|TRBJ2-7
TGTGCCAGCACCCCAGGGATTGGGGGCCAGTACGAGCAGTACTTC
CASTPGIGGQYEQYF
>once|-|TRBV21-1|TRBJ1-6
TGTGCCAGCAGCCCCCCGTCCGGGTTTTATAATTCACCCCTCCACTTT
CASSPPSGFYNSPLHF